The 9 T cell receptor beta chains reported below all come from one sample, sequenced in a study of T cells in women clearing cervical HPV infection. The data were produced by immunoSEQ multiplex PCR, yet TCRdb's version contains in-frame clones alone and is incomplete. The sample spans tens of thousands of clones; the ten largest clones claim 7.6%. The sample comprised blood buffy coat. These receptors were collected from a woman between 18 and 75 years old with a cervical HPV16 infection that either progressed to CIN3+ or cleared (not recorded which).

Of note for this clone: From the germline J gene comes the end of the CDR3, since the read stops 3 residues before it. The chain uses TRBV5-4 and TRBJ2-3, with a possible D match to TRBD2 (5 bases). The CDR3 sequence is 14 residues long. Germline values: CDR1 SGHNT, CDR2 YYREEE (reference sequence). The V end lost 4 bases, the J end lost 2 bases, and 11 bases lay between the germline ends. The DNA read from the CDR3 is TGTGCCAGCAGCCGGGGAGCCCTCACAGATACG. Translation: CASSRGALTDT. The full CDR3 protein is CASSRGALTDTQYF.

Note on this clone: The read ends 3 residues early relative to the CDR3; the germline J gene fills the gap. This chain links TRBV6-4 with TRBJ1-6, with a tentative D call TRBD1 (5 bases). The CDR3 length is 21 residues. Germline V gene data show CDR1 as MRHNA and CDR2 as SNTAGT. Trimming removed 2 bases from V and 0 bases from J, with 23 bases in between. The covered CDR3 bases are TGTGCCAGCAGTGACCCCGGGGGTCCTCTTCAATCGAGCTCCTATAATTCACCC. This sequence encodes CASSDPGGPLQSSSYNSP. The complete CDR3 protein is CASSDPGGPLQSSSYNSPLHF.

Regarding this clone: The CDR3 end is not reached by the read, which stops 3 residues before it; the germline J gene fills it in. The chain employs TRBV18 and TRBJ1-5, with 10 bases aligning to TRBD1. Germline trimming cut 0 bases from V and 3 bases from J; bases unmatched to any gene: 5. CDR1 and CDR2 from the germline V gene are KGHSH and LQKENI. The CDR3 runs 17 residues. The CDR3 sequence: CASSPPGQGFVNQPQHF. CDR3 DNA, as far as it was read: TGTGCCAGCTCACCACCGGGACAGGGGTTTGTCAATCAGCCC. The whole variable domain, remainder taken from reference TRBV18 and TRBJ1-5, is NAGVMQNPRHLVRRRGQEARLRCSPMKGHSHVYWYRQLPEEGLKFMVYLQKENIIDESGMPKERFSAEFPKEGPSILRIQQVVRGDSAAYFCASSPPGQGFVNQPQHFGDGTRLSIL.

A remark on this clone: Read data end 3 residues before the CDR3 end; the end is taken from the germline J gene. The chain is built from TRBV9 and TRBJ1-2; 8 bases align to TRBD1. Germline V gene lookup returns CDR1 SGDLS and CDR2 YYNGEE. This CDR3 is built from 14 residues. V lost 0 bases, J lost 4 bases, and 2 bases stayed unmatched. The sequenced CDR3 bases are TGTGCCAGCAGCGTAGGGGACAGGAGCTATGGC. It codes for CASSVGDRSYG. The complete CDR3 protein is CASSVGDRSYGYTF.

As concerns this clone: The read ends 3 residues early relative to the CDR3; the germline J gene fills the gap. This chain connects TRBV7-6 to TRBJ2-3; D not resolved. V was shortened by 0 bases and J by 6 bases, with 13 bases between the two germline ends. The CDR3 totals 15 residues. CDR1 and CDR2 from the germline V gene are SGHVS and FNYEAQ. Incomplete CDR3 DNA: TGTGCCAGCAGCTTAGCGCGAGGAGACTTGGATACG. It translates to CASSLARGDLDT. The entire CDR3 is CASSLARGDLDTQYF.

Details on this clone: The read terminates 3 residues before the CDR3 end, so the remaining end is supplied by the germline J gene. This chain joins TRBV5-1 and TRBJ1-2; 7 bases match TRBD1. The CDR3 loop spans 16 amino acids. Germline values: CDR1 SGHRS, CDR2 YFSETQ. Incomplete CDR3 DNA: TGCGCCAGCAGCTTGTCGGGACAGAGTGGCTATGGAGGC. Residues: CASSLSGQSGYGG. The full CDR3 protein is CASSLSGQSGYGGYTF.

CDR3 protein: CAISDSRLVYEQYF. CDR3 DNA, as far as it was read: TGTGCCATCAGTGATTCGCGGTTAGTCTACGAG. This chain joins TRBV10-3 and TRBJ2-7; no firm D call. Coverage ceases 3 residues before the CDR3 finishes, and the germline J gene fills in the end. The CDR3 is 14 amino acids. CDR1 ENHRY and CDR2 SYGVKD come from the germline V gene. V dropped 3 bases and J dropped 3 bases, with 12 bases sitting between them.

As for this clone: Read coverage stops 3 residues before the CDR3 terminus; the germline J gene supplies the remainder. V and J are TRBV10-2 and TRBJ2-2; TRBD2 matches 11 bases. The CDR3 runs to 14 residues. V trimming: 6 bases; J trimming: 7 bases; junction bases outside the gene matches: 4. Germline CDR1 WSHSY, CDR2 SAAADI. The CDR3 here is CASSTSGGGGELFF. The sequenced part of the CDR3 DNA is TGCGCCAGCAGCACTAGCGGGGGTGGCGGGGAG.

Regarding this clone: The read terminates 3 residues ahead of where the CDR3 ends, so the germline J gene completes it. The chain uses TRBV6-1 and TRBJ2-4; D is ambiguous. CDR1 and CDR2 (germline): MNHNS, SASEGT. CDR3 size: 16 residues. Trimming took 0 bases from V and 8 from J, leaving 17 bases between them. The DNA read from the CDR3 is TGTGCCAGCAGTGAAGCATTGGTTGTAACTAAAGACATT. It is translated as CASSEALVVTKDI. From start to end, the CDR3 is CASSEALVVTKDIQYF.